The entry below describes one TCR beta chain. The antigen is unknown. The data were obtained in a study of shared clonotypes between healthy human individuals. Study observations and caveats: Investigators collected only blood, and repertoires in tissues likely differ. A small donor pool kept down the genetic and exposure-history diversity that was represented.

Germline CDR1 MDHEN, CDR2 SYDVKM. V was clipped by 2 bases and J by 10 bases, with 18 bases between them. This CDR3 is 15 amino acids long. Method: immunoSEQ multiplex PCR; TCRdb's copy keeps in-frame clones and lacks some. The sample carries over a million clones, around 95% recorded once. This chain connects TRBV28 to TRBJ2-1, with D perhaps being TRBD1 or TRBD2 (5 bases each). The source of this sequence is a man between 25 and 39 years old in good health. The sequencing input was naive CD4+ T cells sorted from blood. The subset is: CD45RA+ positively selected. The CDR3 protein is CASSLRWGSIAEQFF. CDR3 coding DNA: TGTGCCAGCAGTTTAAGGTGGGGGTCTATTGCGGAGCAGTTCTTC.